This entry lists 21 T cell receptor beta chains sequenced from one sample in a study of cytomegalovirus exposure and HLA in healthy donors. Vbeta (60) and Jbeta (13) primers were used in the PCR. Profiled with immunoSEQ multiplex PCR; TCRdb holds only in-frame clones, not every one. The data show 65,000 to 75,000 clones, with approximately 67% seen just once and approximately 2.2% held by the top ten. Sequencing used PBMCs. These TCRs come from a woman in her twenties or thirties in good health and CMV-seronegative.

The gene calls are TRBV7-9 and TRBJ1-3; 7 bases agree with TRBD1. V shed 5 bases, J shed 6 bases, and the junction held 4 bases outside the gene matches. Germline V gene lookup returns CDR1 SEHNR and CDR2 FQNEAQ (reference sequence). CDR3 size: 13 residues. CDR3 region: CASSPRGENTIYF. The CDR3 DNA follows: TGTGCCAGCAGCCCCAGGGGGGAAAACACCATATATTTT.

The chain combines TRBV7-3 with TRBJ2-2; 10 nucleotides align to TRBD1. The CDR3 extends over 17 amino acids. The germline V gene has CDR1 SGHTA and CDR2 FQGTGA. V lost 1 base, J lost 4 bases, and 6 bases stayed unmatched. CDR3 bases: TGTGCCAGCAGCTTAAATGGACAGGGGGGTTTCACCGGGGAGCTGTTTTTT. As protein: CASSLNGQGGFTGELFF.

V is TRBV7-2 and J is TRBJ2-1; TRBD2 agrees at 14 bases. The CDR3 has 16 residues. V shed 5 bases, J shed 7 bases, and the junction held 7 bases outside the gene matches. Per germline, CDR1 SGHTA and CDR2 FQGNSA. The CDR3 DNA reads TGTGCCAGCAGCAAATCGGGACTAGCGGGGGTAAATGAGCAGTTCTTC. The encoded protein is CASSKSGLAGVNEQFF.

With regard to this clone: Germline is not matched at one junction end, which may reflect a read error. The chain carries TRBV4-1 and TRBJ2-7; maybe TRBD1 (6 bases). The germline V gene has CDR1 MGHRA and CDR2 YSYEKL. This CDR3 has 15 residues. The CDR3 DNA reads as TGTGCCAGCAGCCAAGGCGGACAGAGCTCCTACGAGCAGTACTTC. This sequence encodes CASSQGGQSSYEQYF.

The rearrangement uses TRBV19 and TRBJ2-6; possible D gene TRBD2, 5 bases. The V gene's germline CDR1 is LNHDA and CDR2 SQIVND (reference sequence). V was trimmed by 3 bases and J by 4 bases, leaving 19 bases between them. CDR3 size: 18 residues. CDR3 loop: CASSMNGRGSTGANVLTF. The DNA for the CDR3 is TGTGCCAGTAGTATGAACGGTAGAGGGTCCACCGGGGCCAACGTCCTGACTTTC.

Only a few counts were recorded for this clone. The V call is TRBV6-5, the J call TRBJ1-5; D remains unclear. The CDR3 spans 12 residues. V was cut by 6 bases and J by 4 bases, with 7 bases left in between. CDR1 and CDR2 (germline): MNHEY, SVGAGI. The CDR3 loop reads CASRNFNQPQHF. The CDR3 region has the DNA TGTGCCAGCAGAAACTTTAATCAGCCCCAGCATTTT.

The chain links TRBV10-3 to TRBJ2-3, with D maybe TRBD2 (7 bases). V was trimmed by 4 bases and J by 8 bases, leaving 16 bases between them. The CDR3 runs to 14 residues. The germline gives CDR1 ENHRY, CDR2 SYGVKD. The CDR3 coding sequence is TGTGCCATCAGTGTGGGGGGGACAATAGGTACGCAGTATTTT. Translation: CAISVGGTIGTQYF.

The V and J genes are TRBV10-3 and TRBJ1-3; D remains ambiguous. V shed 3 bases and J shed 4 bases, with 10 bases lying between them. Germline CDR1 and CDR2: ENHRY and SYGVKD. The CDR3 runs 14 residues. CDR3 amino acids: CAISEGGSGNTIYF. The CDR3 nucleotides read TGTGCCATCAGTGAAGGAGGGTCCGGAAACACCATATATTTT.

This chain connects TRBV9 to TRBJ2-3; 14 positions match TRBD2. This CDR3 spans 19 amino acids. V dropped 2 bases and J dropped 1; count of bases not matched to a gene: 9. CDR1 and CDR2 (germline): SGDLS, YYNGEE. CDR3 nucleotides: TGTGCCAGCAGCGTCGCCGGGACTAGCGGGGGAGGGGGCACAGATACGCAGTATTTT. Amino acid sequence: CASSVAGTSGGGGTDTQYF.

This clone showed up just a few times. This chain joins TRBV7-6 and TRBJ2-4, with D perhaps TRBD1 (5 bases). V lost 6 bases and J 8 bases, leaving 14 bases between the germline ends. This CDR3 is 13 amino acids long. Germline V gene lookup returns CDR1 SGHVS and CDR2 FNYEAQ. The CDR3 spells CASSQGVFDIQYF. DNA of the CDR3: TGTGCCAGCAGTCAGGGCGTCTTTGACATTCAGTACTTC.

This chain's CDR3 is CASSPGASSGNTIYF. In DNA, the CDR3 is TGCGCCAGCAGCCCTGGGGCCAGCTCTGGAAACACCATATATTTT. The chain employs TRBV5-1 and TRBJ1-3, with D maybe TRBD1 (5 bases). Trimming shortened V by 4 bases and J by 0 bases, and 11 bases separated the two germline ends. CDR3 length: 15 residues. Germline CDR1 and CDR2: SGHRS and YFSETQ.

The chain carries TRBV30 and TRBJ1-2, with no clear D. The CDR3 sequence is 14 residues long. V was clipped by 0 bases and J by 4 bases, with 12 bases between them. CDR1 GTSNPN and CDR2 SVGIG come from the germline V gene (reference sequence). The chain's CDR3 is CAWSVGPQSYGYTF. In DNA, the CDR3 is TGTGCCTGGAGTGTTGGTCCACAGTCCTATGGCTACACCTTC.

The chain combines TRBV19 with TRBJ1-4, with a possible D match to TRBD1 (5 bases). CDR1 and CDR2 (germline): LNHDA, SQIVND (reference sequence). V gave up 6 bases and J gave up 11 bases, with 16 bases separating them. The CDR3 is made up of 13 amino acids. The CDR3, as DNA: TGTGCCAGTAGCATCCAGGGCCCCGAGAAACTGTTTTTT. Residues: CASSIQGPEKLFF.

The chain carries TRBV2 and TRBJ1-2, with a possible D match to TRBD1 (5 bases). The CDR3 has 12 residues. Between the trimmed V and J ends, which lost 10 bases and 2 bases, there was a span of 11 bases. Germline lookup yields CDR1 SNHLY and CDR2 FYNNEI. The CDR3 spells CATSPGNYGYTF. The CDR3 nucleotides read TGTGCCACCTCCCCAGGGAACTATGGCTACACCTTC.

This clone has more than one count but fewer than ten. CDR3 nucleotide sequence: TGTGCCAGCAAGCAAAAGCCGGCCTACGAGCAGTACTTC. Its translation is CASKQKPAYEQYF. V usage is TRBV7-8 and J usage is TRBJ2-7; D is unclear. The CDR3 contains 13 residues. V was clipped by 7 bases and J by 2 bases, with 12 bases between them. Germline CDR1 reads SGHVS; CDR2 reads FQNEAQ.

This sequence joins TRBV9 and TRBJ2-3, with a tentative D call TRBD2 (6 bases). The CDR3 contains 16 residues. The ends were cut back, 0 bases at V and 6 bases at J, with 17 bases in the middle. Germline CDR1 reads SGDLS; CDR2 reads YYNGEE. The CDR3 reads CASSVAGRGTSDTQYF. The CDR3 nucleotides read TGTGCCAGCAGCGTAGCTGGACGAGGGACTTCTGATACGCAGTATTTT.

The chain uses TRBV11-3 and TRBJ2-2, with 7 bases lining up with TRBD1. Per the germline V gene, CDR1 is SGHNT and CDR2 is YENEEA. This CDR3 is built from 15 residues. The ends lost 5 bases at V and 5 bases at J; junction bases unmatched: 8. DNA of the CDR3: TGTGCCAGCAGCGGCGGTACAGGGGAAACCGGGGAGCTGTTTTTT. Amino acid sequence: CASSGGTGETGELFF. Full variable domain (remainder filled in from reference TRBV11-3 and TRBJ2-2): EAGVVQSPRYKIIEKKQPVAFWCNPISGHNTLYWYLQNLGQGPELLIRYENEEAVDDSQLPKDRFSAERLKGVDSTLKIQPAELGDSAVYLCASSGGTGETGELFFGEGSRLTVL.

The V call is TRBV9, the J call TRBJ2-3, with a weak D call TRBD2 (6 bases). Germline V gives CDR1 SGDLS, CDR2 YYNGEE. This CDR3 region has 15 residues. V was cut by 5 bases and J by 2 bases, with 15 bases left in between. This CDR3 reads CASSPTSWVTDTQYF. Written as DNA, the CDR3 is TGTGCCAGCAGTCCCACTAGCTGGGTCACAGATACGCAGTATTTT.

V gene TRBV11-3 combines with J gene TRBJ2-3; 9 bases are shared with TRBD1. This CDR3 contains 15 residues. Trimming removed 4 bases from V and 1 base from J; junction bases left unmatched: 3. The germline V gene encodes CDR1 SGHNT and CDR2 YENEEA. DNA of the CDR3: TGTGCCAGCAGCTCACGGGACAGGGGCACAGATACGCAGTATTTT. Residues: CASSSRDRGTDTQYF.

The chain couples TRBV7-3 to TRBJ1-5; D unresolved. The CDR3 has 14 residues. Trimming took 2 bases from V and 1 from J, leaving 6 bases between them. CDR1 and CDR2 (germline): SGHTA, FQGTGA. The CDR3 DNA reads TGTGCCAGCAGCTTAGCGGGCAGCAATCAGCCCCAGCATTTT. Protein: CASSLAGSNQPQHF.

This chain joins TRBV4-1 and TRBJ2-3; TRBD1 matches at 7 bases. The CDR3 extends over 13 amino acids. V gave up 8 bases and J gave up 3 bases; unmatched junction bases: 5. Looked up from germline, CDR1 is MGHRA and CDR2 is YSYEKL. Here the CDR3 reads CASATTGTDTQYF. The DNA of the CDR3 is TGCGCCAGCGCAACGACAGGGACAGATACGCAGTATTTT.